The text below deals with one TCR beta chain. As originally analysed: Counts of nucleated cells, estimated from reference gene primer amplification, were obtained. The assay was immunoSEQ multiplex PCR, and TCRdb's table has in-frame clones only and misses some. That table supplies the V and J calls and clone size; D and trimming were determined from the DNA. The data hold about 240,000 clones, with under 85% observed a single time. This sample was taken from a study of blood T cell repertoires in COVID-19. Material for sequencing was peripheral blood. The receptor comes from a human donor in a cohort sampled during active COVID-19.

CDR3 residues: CASSIGRGREDYGYTF. In nucleotides, the CDR3 is TGTGCCAGTAGTATTGGAAGGGGGCGAGAGGACTATGGCTACACCTTC. The chain uses TRBV19 and TRBJ1-2; the match to TRBD1 covers 7 bases. V shed 3 bases, J shed 3 bases, and the junction held 10 bases outside the gene matches. CDR1 and CDR2 (germline): LNHDA, SQIVND (reference sequence). This CDR3 comprises 16 residues.